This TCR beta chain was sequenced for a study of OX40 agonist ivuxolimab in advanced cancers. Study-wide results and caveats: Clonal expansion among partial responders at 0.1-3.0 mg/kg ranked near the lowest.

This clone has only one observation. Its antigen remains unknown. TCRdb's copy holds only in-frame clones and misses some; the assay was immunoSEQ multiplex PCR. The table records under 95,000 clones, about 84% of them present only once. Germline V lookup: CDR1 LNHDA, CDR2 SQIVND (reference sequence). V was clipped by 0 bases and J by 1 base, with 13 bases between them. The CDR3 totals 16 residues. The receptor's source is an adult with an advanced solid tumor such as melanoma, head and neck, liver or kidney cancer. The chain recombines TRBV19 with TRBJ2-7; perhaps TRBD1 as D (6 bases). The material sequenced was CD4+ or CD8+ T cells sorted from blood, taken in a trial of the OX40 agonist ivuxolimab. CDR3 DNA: TGTGCCAGTAGTATAGACGGGACATATTCATCCTACGAGCAGTACTTC. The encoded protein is CASSIDGTYSSYEQYF.